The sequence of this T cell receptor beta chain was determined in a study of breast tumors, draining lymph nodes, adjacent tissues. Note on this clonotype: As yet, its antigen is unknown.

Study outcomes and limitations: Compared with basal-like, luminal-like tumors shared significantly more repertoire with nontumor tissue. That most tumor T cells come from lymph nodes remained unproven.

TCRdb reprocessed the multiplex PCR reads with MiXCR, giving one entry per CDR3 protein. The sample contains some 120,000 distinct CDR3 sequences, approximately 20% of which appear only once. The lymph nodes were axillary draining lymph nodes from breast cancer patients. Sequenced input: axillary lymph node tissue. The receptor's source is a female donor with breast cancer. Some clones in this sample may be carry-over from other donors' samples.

This chain's CDR3 is CASAQGGNTRGEQFF. The CDR3 DNA reads TGCGCCAGCGCACAGGGTGGGAATACTCGGGGTGAGCAGTTCTTC. The rearrangement joins TRBV5-1 to TRBJ2-1; a weak D match, TRBD1 (6 bases). The CDR3 totals 15 residues. Germline CDR1 SGHRS, CDR2 YFSETQ. V dropped 7 bases and J dropped 9 bases, with 23 bases sitting between them.